The next 22 T cell receptor beta chains were all read from a single sample in a study of T cell changes during pregnancy in multiple sclerosis. The repertoire was sequenced with immunoSEQ multiplex PCR; TCRdb's copy has only in-frame clones and lacks some. The table shows 20,000 to 25,000 clones, with around four fifths occurring only once. The starting material was CD8+ T cells from peripheral blood mononuclear cells, obtained in the first trimester of pregnancy. The receptors come from a female donor in good health, enrolled as a control in a pregnancy study.

V is TRBV30 and J is TRBJ2-2; TRBD2 aligns across 11 bases. Germline trimming cut 7 bases from V and 7 bases from J; bases unmatched to any gene: 8. Germline lookup yields CDR1 GTSNPN and CDR2 SVGIG (reference sequence). This CDR3 contains 14 residues. Here the CDR3 reads CASSFSGGGGELFF. The DNA for the CDR3 is TGTGCCTCGTCCTTTAGCGGGGGGGGCGGGGAGCTGTTTTTT.

V usage is TRBV5-6 and J usage is TRBJ2-7; tentative D call: TRBD1 (6 bases). The CDR3 consists of 15 residues. The V end was cut by 4 bases, the J end by 2 bases, with 16 bases between. Germline CDR1 reads SGHDT; CDR2 reads YYEEEE. DNA for the CDR3: TGTGCCAGCAGCCCGACCAACAGGGCCACCTACGAGCAGTACTTC. The encoded protein is CASSPTNRATYEQYF.

About this clone itself: The sample has other DNA sequences that encode this CDR3 too. The genes are TRBV6-5 and TRBJ1-3; D gene uncertain. This CDR3 has 15 amino acids. Trimming stripped 0 bases from V and 0 bases from J, with 6 bases between. The germline CDR1 and CDR2 sequences are MNHEY and SVGAGI. The CDR3 DNA follows: TGTGCCAGCAGTTACTCAGCCGGCTCTGGAAACACCATATATTTT. The encoded protein is CASSYSAGSGNTIYF.

The gene calls are TRBV7-2 and TRBJ2-1, with 13 bases aligning to TRBD2. V gave up 5 bases and J gave up 9 bases; unmatched junction bases: 7. CDR1 and CDR2 (germline): SGHTA, FQGNSA. This CDR3 comprises 15 residues. The chain's CDR3 is CASSALAGGVGEQFF. In DNA, the CDR3 is TGTGCCAGCAGCGCACTAGCGGGGGGGGTCGGTGAGCAGTTCTTC. Combining the CDR3 with reference TRBV7-2 and TRBJ2-1 gives the whole variable domain GAGVSQSPSNKVTEKGKDVELRCDPISGHTALYWYRQSLGQGLEFLIYFQGNSAPDKSGLPSDRFSAERTGGSVSTLTIQRTQQEDSAVYLCASSALAGGVGEQFFGPGTRLTVL.

The chain has TRBV7-2 and TRBJ2-1, with D maybe TRBD1 (6 bases). Germline V CDR1 and CDR2: SGHTA, FQGNSA. There are 15 residues in the CDR3. V dropped 3 bases and J dropped 0 bases, with 9 bases sitting between them. The DNA for the CDR3 is TGTGCCAGCAGCTTTAGGGGGAACTCCTACAATGAGCAGTTCTTC. Protein sequence: CASSFRGNSYNEQFF.

There are a few counts of this clone. Germline is not matched at one junction end, which may reflect a read error. The chain carries TRBV4-1 and TRBJ1-1; no definite D call. Germline V gene lookup returns CDR1 MGHRA and CDR2 YSYEKL. The CDR3 is made up of 14 amino acids. The chain's CDR3 is CASSPQIQNAEAFF. DNA for the CDR3: TGCGCCAGCAGCCCACAGATTCAGAACGCTGAAGCTTTCTTT.

J is TRBJ1-4 and V is TRBV6-1; D call uncertain. This CDR3 region has 15 residues. Trimming removed 5 bases from V and 4 bases from J, with 14 bases in between. CDR1 MNHNS and CDR2 SASEGT come from the germline V gene. The CDR3 nucleotides read TGTGCCAGCAGTCGGTCCGTAGGAGATAATGAAAAACTGTTTTTT. Its translation: CASSRSVGDNEKLFF.

The table lists this clone with a few counts. The rearrangement joins TRBV29-1 to TRBJ2-2; TRBD1 might be the D (6 bases). Germline-derived CDR1 and CDR2 are SQVTM and ANQGSEA. V lost 0 bases to trimming and J lost 8 bases, with 16 bases between them. The CDR3 totals 15 residues. The CDR3 reads CSVEEQGPGAGELFF. CDR3 DNA: TGCAGCGTTGAAGAACAGGGCCCAGGGGCGGGGGAGCTGTTTTTT.

This chain links TRBV5-1 with TRBJ2-3; TRBD2 matches 9 bases. This CDR3 region has 17 residues. Germline lookup yields CDR1 SGHRS and CDR2 YFSETQ. The junction had 8 bases not matched to a gene; V was cut back by 0 bases and J by 3 bases. In DNA form, the CDR3 reads TGCGCCAGCAGCTTGGCCCTTCTTAGCGGGAGAACAGATACGCAGTATTTT. Translating it yields CASSLALLSGRTDTQYF.

This chain joins TRBV9 and TRBJ2-7, with a possible D match to TRBD2 (6 bases). V gave up 0 bases and J gave up 3 bases, with 13 bases separating them. This CDR3 contains 15 residues. Germline V CDR1 and CDR2: SGDLS, YYNGEE. The CDR3: CASSVGVRGNYEQYF. CDR3 DNA sequence: TGTGCCAGCAGCGTAGGAGTTCGGGGGAACTACGAGCAGTACTTC. The full variable domain, completed using reference TRBV9 and TRBJ2-7, is DSGVTQTPKHLITATGQRVTLRCSPRSGDLSVYWYQQSLDQGLQFLIQYYNGEERAKGNILERFSAQQFPDLHSELNLSSLELGDSALYFCASSVGVRGNYEQYFGPGTRLTVT.

This chain links TRBV7-2 with TRBJ2-7; 13 nucleotides align to TRBD2. The CDR3 spans 16 residues. J lost 7 bases, V lost 1 base, and 7 bases had no gene match. CDR1 and CDR2 (germline): SGHTA, FQGNSA. This CDR3 is CASSLGTSGRLGEQYF. Here the CDR3 DNA reads TGTGCCAGCAGCTTAGGGACTAGCGGGAGATTGGGGGAGCAGTACTTC. Complete variable domain (other parts from reference TRBV7-2 and TRBJ2-7): GAGVSQSPSNKVTEKGKDVELRCDPISGHTALYWYRQSLGQGLEFLIYFQGNSAPDKSGLPSDRFSAERTGGSVSTLTIQRTQQEDSAVYLCASSLGTSGRLGEQYFGPGTRLTVT.

The chain uses TRBV9 and TRBJ2-1; TRBD2 agrees at 9 bases. This CDR3 is 15 amino acids long. V shed 0 bases and J 9 bases; nucleotides not matched to a gene: 7. Germline CDR1 is SGDLS and CDR2 is YYNGEE. The chain's CDR3 is CASSVGSGGGIEQFF. DNA for the CDR3: TGTGCCAGCAGCGTAGGTAGCGGGGGAGGGATTGAGCAGTTCTTC.

CDR3 sequence: CASGASIYNEQFF. In DNA, the CDR3 is TGTGCCAGCGGAGCTAGTATCTACAATGAGCAGTTCTTC. J is TRBJ2-1 and V is TRBV7-8, with D uncertain. Germline CDR1 and CDR2: SGHVS and FQNEAQ. V lost 8 bases and J 3 bases, leaving 11 bases between the germline ends. The CDR3 covers 13 residues.

In DNA form, the CDR3 reads TGTGCCAGCAGCGTCCGGGGGGAGGGCTCCTACAATGAGCAGTTCTTC. Protein product: CASSVRGEGSYNEQFF. This chain uses TRBV9 with TRBJ2-1; TRBD2 aligns across 7 bases. In germline, CDR1 is SGDLS, CDR2 YYNGEE. The CDR3 is made up of 16 amino acids. V shed 2 bases and J 0 bases; nucleotides not matched to a gene: 5. The whole variable domain, remainder taken from reference TRBV9 and TRBJ2-1, is DSGVTQTPKHLITATGQRVTLRCSPRSGDLSVYWYQQSLDQGLQFLIQYYNGEERAKGNILERFSAQQFPDLHSELNLSSLELGDSALYFCASSVRGEGSYNEQFFGPGTRLTVL.

The chain has TRBV6-5 and TRBJ2-4, with a weak D call TRBD2 (5 bases). The CDR3 runs 16 residues. The V end lost 0 bases, the J end lost 0 bases, and 9 bases lay between the germline ends. Germline V gene data show CDR1 as MNHEY and CDR2 as SVGAGI. CDR3 nucleotide sequence: TGTGCCAGCAGTTACTCGGACTCACTAGCCAAAAACATTCAGTACTTC. Its translation is CASSYSDSLAKNIQYF.

This chain joins TRBV7-9 and TRBJ2-7, with D possibly TRBD2 on 7 matching bases. Germline V CDR1 and CDR2: SEHNR, FQNEAQ (reference sequence). V dropped 5 bases and J dropped 5 bases, with 19 bases sitting between them. The CDR3 sequence is 15 residues long. As DNA, the CDR3 is TGTGCCAGCAGCGGAAGGGGGGGCTGGGTGGACGAGCAGTACTTC. Protein: CASSGRGGWVDEQYF.

CDR3 coding DNA: TGCGCCAGCAGCCAGTACAGGGTAGATACGCAGTATTTT. Amino acids: CASSQYRVDTQYF. The chain couples TRBV4-3 to TRBJ2-3, with D possibly being TRBD1 (6 bases). Trimming took off 3 bases at V and 5 bases at J, with 9 bases between the two ends. Looked up from germline, CDR1 is LGHNA and CDR2 is YSLEER. The CDR3 spans 13 residues.

The chain links TRBV27 to TRBJ1-6, with D possibly being TRBD1 (5 bases). Looked up from germline, CDR1 is MNHEY and CDR2 is SMNVEV (reference sequence). Deletions cut 5 bases from V and 9 bases from J, with 17 bases between. This CDR3 region has 15 residues. The CDR3 nucleotides read TGTGCCAGCAGTCCGTTCGGGGGGGGTGGTTCACCCCTCCACTTT. Its protein is CASSPFGGGGSPLHF.

The chain employs TRBV6-4 and TRBJ2-3; TRBD1 might be the D (5 bases). Germline-derived CDR1 and CDR2 are MRHNA and SNTAGT. V lost 0 bases and J lost 2, with 12 bases in between. The CDR3 spans 16 residues. CDR3 coding DNA: TGTGCCAGCAGTGACTCCTCGGTAGGGGCCACAGATACGCAGTATTTT. Translating it yields CASSDSSVGATDTQYF.

The genes are TRBV27 and TRBJ2-1, with 7 bases that match TRBD2. Germline CDR1 is MNHEY and CDR2 is SMNVEV (reference sequence). V lost 1 base and J lost 10; bases outside the gene matches: 4. This CDR3 contains 13 residues. The CDR3 region has the DNA TGTGCCAGCAGTTTATGGGGGGGTCGGGAGCAGTTCTTC. Protein product: CASSLWGGREQFF.

The chain is built from TRBV19 and TRBJ2-1; possible D gene TRBD2, 6 bases. Germline-derived CDR1 and CDR2 are LNHDA and SQIVND (reference sequence). CDR3 length: 15 residues. V lost 5 bases, J lost 6 bases, and 17 bases lay in between. The DNA of the CDR3 is TGTGCCAGTAGTCCGACTAGTTCGTCGGGCAATGAGCAGTTCTTC. Translation: CASSPTSSSGNEQFF.

The chain combines TRBV9 with TRBJ1-5; maybe TRBD1 (6 bases). Germline V CDR1 and CDR2: SGDLS, YYNGEE. Deletions cut 3 bases from V and 1 base from J, with 11 bases between. The CDR3 covers 15 residues. As DNA, the CDR3 is TGTGCCAGCAGCGCCACTACAGGGAGCAATCAGCCCCAGCATTTT. It yields the protein CASSATTGSNQPQHF.